This paragraph covers one T cell receptor beta chain sequence. This clonotype was found many times. The specificity of this receptor is unknown. Base qualities were left out, and no much larger clone turns up one base away. CDR1 SGHTA and CDR2 FQGNSA are derived from the germline V gene. The CDR3 goes from the cysteine to the phenylalanine over 14 residues. Here the CDR3 DNA is all that survives: 42 bases in frame from base 1. Trimming at the junction amounts to 3 bases on V and 2 bases on J, and the germline ends lie 8 bases apart. This entry is derived from a study of T cell repertoires in cytomegalovirus infection (dated by TCRdb to between 2018 and 2021). About the study as a whole: The HLA type of each donor mattered for the analysis, because public TCR beta signatures pointed to carriage of CMV infection along with the matching HLA type.

Here is what the overall study found, with its caveats: Cumulative frequency of public TCR beta family members discriminated carriers of CMV infection plus the relevant HLA type in this cohort and an independent roughly 330-donor cohort. The ex vivo response was dominated by HLA-C-restricted CMV-specific TCR beta clonotypes, and the single most frequent clonotype in two of eight donors was supplied by these HLA-C-restricted clonotypes.

TCRdb records Illumina HiSeq 1500 as the sequencer. Clones were called with MiXCR by TCRdb after fastp trimmed the public reads at Q25, and only in-frame beta chains were retained. Rows with one shared CDR3 protein collapse into an entry with the most common genes and DNA. The sample table records fewer than 200,000 distinct CDR3 sequences; under 15% of these occur just once. The ten biggest clones cover 25% to 30% of the sample. Sequenced sample: PBMCs. The rearrangement joined TRBV7-2 to TRBJ1-3; no D gene call is confident. The clonotype comes from a human donor in good health (CMV status not recorded). Some clones in this sample may be carry-over from other donors' samples. For the CDR3, the sequence is CASSFGDPGNTIYF. The DNA is as follows: TGTGCCAGCAGCTTCGGCGATCCTGGAAACACCATATATTTT.